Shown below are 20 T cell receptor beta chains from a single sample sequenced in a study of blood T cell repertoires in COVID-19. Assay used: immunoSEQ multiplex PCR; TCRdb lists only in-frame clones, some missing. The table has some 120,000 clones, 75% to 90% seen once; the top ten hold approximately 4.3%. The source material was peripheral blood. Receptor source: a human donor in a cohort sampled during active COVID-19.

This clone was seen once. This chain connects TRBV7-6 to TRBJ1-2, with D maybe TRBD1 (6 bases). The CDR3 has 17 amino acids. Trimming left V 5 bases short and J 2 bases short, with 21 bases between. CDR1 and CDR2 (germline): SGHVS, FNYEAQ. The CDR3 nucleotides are TGTGCCAGCAGCCCGGAAGGCGGTCGTAGGGGGAACTATGGCTACACCTTC. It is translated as CASSPEGGRRGNYGYTF.

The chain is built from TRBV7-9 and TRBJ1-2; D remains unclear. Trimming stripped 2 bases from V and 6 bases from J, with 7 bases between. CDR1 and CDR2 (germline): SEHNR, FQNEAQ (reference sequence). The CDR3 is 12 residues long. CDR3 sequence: CASSLSIHGYTF. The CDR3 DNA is TGTGCCAGCAGCTTAAGCATACATGGCTACACCTTC. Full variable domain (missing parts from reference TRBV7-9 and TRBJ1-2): DTGVSQNPRHKITKRGQNVTFRCDPISEHNRLYWYRQTLGQGPEFLTYFQNEAQLEKSRLLSDRFSAERPKGSFSTLEIQRTEQGDSAMYLCASSLSIHGYTFGSGTRLTVV.

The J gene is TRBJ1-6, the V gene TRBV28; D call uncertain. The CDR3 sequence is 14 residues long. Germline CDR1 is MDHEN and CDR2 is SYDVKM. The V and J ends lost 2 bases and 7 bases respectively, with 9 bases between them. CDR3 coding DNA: TGTGCCAGCAGTTTACCCCAGAGGAATTCACCCCTCCACTTT. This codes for CASSLPQRNSPLHF. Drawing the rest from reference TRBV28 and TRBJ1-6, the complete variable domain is DVKVTQSSRYLVKRTGEKVFLECVQDMDHENMFWYRQDPGLGLRLIYFSYDVKMKEKGDIPEGYSVSREKKERFSLILESASTNQTSMYLCASSLPQRNSPLHFGNGTRLTVT.

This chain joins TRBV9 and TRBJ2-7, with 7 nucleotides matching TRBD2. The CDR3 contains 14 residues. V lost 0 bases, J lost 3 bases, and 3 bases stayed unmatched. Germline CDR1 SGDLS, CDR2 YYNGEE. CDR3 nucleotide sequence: TGTGCCAGCAGCGTAGGAGCGGGGCTCTACGAGCAGTACTTC. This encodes CASSVGAGLYEQYF.

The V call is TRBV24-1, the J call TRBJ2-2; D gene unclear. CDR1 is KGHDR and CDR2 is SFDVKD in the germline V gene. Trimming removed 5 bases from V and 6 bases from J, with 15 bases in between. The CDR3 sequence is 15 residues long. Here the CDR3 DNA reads TGTGCCACCAGTGGAGCTCCGCCCGCCCCCGGGGAGCTGTTTTTT. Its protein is CATSGAPPAPGELFF.

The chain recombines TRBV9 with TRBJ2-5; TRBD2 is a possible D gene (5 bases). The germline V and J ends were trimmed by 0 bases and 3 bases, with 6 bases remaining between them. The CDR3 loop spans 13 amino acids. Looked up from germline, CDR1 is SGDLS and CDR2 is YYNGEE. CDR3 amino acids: CASSVGGKETQYF. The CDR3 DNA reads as TGTGCCAGCAGCGTAGGAGGGAAAGAGACCCAGTACTTC.

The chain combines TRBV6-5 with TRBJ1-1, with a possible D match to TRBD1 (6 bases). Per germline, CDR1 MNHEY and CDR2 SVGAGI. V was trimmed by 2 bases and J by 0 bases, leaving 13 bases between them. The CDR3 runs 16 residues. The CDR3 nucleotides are TGTGCCAGCAGTTACGTCGGACAGCCCATGAACACTGAAGCTTTCTTT. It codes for CASSYVGQPMNTEAFF.

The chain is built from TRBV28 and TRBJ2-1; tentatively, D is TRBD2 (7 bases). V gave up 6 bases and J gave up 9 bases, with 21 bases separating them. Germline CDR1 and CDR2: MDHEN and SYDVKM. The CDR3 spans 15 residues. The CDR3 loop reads CASSRGGEGRGEQFF. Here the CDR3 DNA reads TGTGCCAGCAGCCGAGGGGGGGAGGGCCGAGGTGAGCAGTTCTTC.

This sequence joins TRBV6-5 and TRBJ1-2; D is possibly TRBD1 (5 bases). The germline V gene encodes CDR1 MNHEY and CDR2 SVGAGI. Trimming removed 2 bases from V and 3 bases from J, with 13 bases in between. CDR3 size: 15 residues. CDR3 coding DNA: TGTGCCAGCAGTTACCGGGGGAAAGGAGACTATGGCTACACCTTC. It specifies CASSYRGKGDYGYTF.

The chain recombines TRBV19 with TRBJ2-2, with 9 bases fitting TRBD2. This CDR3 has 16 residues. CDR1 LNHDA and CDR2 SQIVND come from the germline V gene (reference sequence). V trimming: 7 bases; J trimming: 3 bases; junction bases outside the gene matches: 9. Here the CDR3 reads CASTLVSGRHTGELFF. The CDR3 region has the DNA TGTGCCAGTACCCTCGTTAGCGGGAGACACACCGGGGAGCTGTTTTTT.

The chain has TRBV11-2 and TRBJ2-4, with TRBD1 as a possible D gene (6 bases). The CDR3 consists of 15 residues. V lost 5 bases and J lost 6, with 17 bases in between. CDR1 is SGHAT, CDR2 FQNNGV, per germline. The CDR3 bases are TGTGCCAGCAGCCTGGGGGACACCGCTGGAAACATTCAGTACTTC. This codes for CASSLGDTAGNIQYF.

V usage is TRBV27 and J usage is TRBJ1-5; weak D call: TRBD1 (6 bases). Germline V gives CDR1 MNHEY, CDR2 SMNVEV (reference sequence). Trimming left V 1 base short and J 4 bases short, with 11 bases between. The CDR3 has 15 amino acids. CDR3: CASSLLAGANQPQHF. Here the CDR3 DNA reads TGTGCCAGCAGTTTATTGGCAGGGGCAAATCAGCCCCAGCATTTT.

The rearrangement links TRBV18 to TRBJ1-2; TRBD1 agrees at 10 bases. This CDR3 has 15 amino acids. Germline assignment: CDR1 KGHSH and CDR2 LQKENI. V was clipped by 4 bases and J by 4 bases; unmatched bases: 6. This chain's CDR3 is CASSQPGQGIYGYTF. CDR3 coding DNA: TGTGCCAGCTCACAACCGGGACAGGGGATCTATGGCTACACCTTC.

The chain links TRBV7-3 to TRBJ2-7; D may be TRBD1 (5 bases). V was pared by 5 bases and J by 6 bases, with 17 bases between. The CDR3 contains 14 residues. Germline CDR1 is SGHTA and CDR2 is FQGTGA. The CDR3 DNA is TGTGCCAGCAGCACCCAATCAGGGTCCGCCGAGCAGTACTTC. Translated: CASSTQSGSAEQYF.

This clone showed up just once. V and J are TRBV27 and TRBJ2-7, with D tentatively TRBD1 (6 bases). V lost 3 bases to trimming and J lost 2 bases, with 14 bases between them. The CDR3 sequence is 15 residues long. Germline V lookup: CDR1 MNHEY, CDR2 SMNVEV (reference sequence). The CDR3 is CASSFLQGITYEQYF. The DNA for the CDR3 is TGTGCCAGCAGTTTCCTCCAGGGGATTACCTACGAGCAGTACTTC.

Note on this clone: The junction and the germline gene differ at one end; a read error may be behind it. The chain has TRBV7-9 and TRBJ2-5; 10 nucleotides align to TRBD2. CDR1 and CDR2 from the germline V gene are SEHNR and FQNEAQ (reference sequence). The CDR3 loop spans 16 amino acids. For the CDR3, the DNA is TGTGCCAGCAGCTTATCCGCGGGTCCTAGCGGGAGTTTGGGGCACTTC. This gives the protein CASSLSAGPSGSLGHF.

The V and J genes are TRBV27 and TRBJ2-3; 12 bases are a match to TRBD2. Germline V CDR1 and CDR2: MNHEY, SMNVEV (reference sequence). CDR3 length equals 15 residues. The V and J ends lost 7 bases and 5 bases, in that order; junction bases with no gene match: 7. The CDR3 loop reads CASKRTSGVGDTQYF. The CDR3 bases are TGTGCCAGCAAAAGGACTAGCGGGGTTGGAGATACGCAGTATTTT.

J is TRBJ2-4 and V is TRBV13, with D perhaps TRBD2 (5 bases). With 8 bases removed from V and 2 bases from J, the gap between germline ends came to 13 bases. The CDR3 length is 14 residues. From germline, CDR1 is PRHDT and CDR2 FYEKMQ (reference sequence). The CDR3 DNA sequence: TGTGCCAGCCGAGCTCGGGGTACCAAAAACATTCAGTACTTC. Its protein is CASRARGTKNIQYF.

CDR3 sequence: CASSVDRGHSEAFF. The CDR3 DNA reads as TGTGCCAGCAGCGTGGACAGGGGCCATAGTGAAGCTTTCTTT. The rearrangement links TRBV9 to TRBJ1-1; 9 nucleotides align to TRBD1. V lost 2 bases and J lost 7; bases outside the gene matches: 6. Germline V lookup: CDR1 SGDLS, CDR2 YYNGEE. This CDR3 has 14 amino acids.

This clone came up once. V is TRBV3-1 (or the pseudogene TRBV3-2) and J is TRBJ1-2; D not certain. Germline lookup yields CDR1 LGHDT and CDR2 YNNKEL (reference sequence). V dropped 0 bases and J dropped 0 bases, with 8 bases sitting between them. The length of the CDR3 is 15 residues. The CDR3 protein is CASSQDAAPNYGYTF. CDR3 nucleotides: TGTGCCAGCAGCCAAGATGCCGCGCCTAACTATGGCTACACCTTC.